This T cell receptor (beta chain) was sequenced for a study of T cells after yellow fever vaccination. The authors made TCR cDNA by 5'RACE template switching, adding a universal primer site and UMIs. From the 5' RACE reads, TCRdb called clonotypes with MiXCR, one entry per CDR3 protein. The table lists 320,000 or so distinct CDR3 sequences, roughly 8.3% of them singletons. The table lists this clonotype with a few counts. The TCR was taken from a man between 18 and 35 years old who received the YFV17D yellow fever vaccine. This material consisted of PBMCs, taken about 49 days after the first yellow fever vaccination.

The CDR3 DNA reads TGTGCCACCAGTGACCGGGGGGGGGCAACAACCAATGAGCAGTTCTTC. Its translation: CATSDRGGATTNEQFF. The chain employs TRBV24-1 and TRBJ2-1; 8 positions match TRBD2. Germline CDR1 is KGHDR and CDR2 is SFDVKD. The length of the CDR3 is 16 residues. V lost 4 bases and J lost 6; bases outside the gene matches: 10.